This TCR beta chain is from a study of memory CD4+ T cells and cytomegalovirus serostatus. The sort gate was single viable CD3+CD4+CD8-CD45RO+ cells for memory CD4+ T cells. As regards this clone: The antigen remains undetermined.

Broader study findings: The CMV-associated TCR signature appears largely within the CD4+ memory repertoire.

V lost 2 bases and J lost 8; bases outside the gene matches: 9. The CDR3 consists of 17 residues. Germline CDR1 reads SNHLY; CDR2 reads FYNNEI. Methods used by the authors: After removing out-of-frame reads, 2 million to 2.5 million distinct TCRbeta sequences remained. TCRdb's table, derived via immunoSEQ multiplex PCR, lists solely in-frame clones and lacks some. V, J and clone size are taken as reported in that table, and D and trimming were inferred from the DNA itself. Among some 41,000 clones listed, less than 80% were seen once. The rearrangement uses TRBV2 and TRBJ2-1; TRBD2 aligns across 13 bases. Sequencing was done on a sample of memory CD4+ T cells from blood. The TCR sequence derives from an adult in good health and CMV-seronegative. The DNA for the CDR3 is TGTGCCAGCAGTGAAACGGGACTAGCGGGGAATGTCGATGAGCAGTTCTTC. It yields the protein CASSETGLAGNVDEQFF.